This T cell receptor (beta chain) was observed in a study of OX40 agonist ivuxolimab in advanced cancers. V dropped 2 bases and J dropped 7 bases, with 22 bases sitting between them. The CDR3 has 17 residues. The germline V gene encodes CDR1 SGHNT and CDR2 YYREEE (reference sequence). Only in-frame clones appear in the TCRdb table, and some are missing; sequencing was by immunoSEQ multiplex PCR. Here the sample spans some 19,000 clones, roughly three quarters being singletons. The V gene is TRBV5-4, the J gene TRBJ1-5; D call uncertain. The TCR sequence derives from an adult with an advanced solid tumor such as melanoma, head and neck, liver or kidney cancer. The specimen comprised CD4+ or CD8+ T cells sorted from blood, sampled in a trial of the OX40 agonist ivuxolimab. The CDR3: CASSFTSLSRLRQPQHF. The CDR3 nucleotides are TGTGCCAGCAGCTTTACCTCCCTATCGAGGCTAAGGCAGCCCCAGCATTTT. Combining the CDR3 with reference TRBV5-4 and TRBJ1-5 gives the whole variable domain ETGVTQSPTHLIKTRGQQVTLRCSSQSGHNTVSWYQQALGQGPQFIFQYYREEENGRGNFPPRFSGLQFPNYSSELNVNALELDDSALYLCASSFTSLSRLRQPQHFGDGTRLSIL.